The next 25 T cell receptor beta chains were all read from a single sample in a study of blood T cell repertoires in COVID-19. This table comes from immunoSEQ multiplex PCR, and its TCRdb copy is limited to in-frame clones, with some not included. The sample has approximately 210,000 clones; around 84% are singletons. Input material: peripheral blood. These receptors were obtained from a human donor in a cohort sampled during active COVID-19.

V gene TRBV7-2 combines with J gene TRBJ2-1; the match to TRBD2 covers 13 bases. CDR1 and CDR2 from the germline V gene are SGHTA and FQGNSA. This CDR3 spans 16 amino acids. Unmatched junction bases numbered 5, after V lost 0 bases and J lost 9 bases. The CDR3 bases are TGTGCCAGCAGCTTAGCGGGACTAGCGGGGATTGGTGAGCAGTTCTTC. Translating it yields CASSLAGLAGIGEQFF.

The chain joins TRBV15 to TRBJ2-2; 16 bases are a match to TRBD2. Germline assignment: CDR1 LNHNV and CDR2 YYDKDF (reference sequence). This CDR3 has 18 amino acids. V trimming: 3 bases; J trimming: 0 bases; junction bases outside the gene matches: 1. The CDR3 region is CATSRGLAGGPNTGELFF. The DNA for the CDR3 is TGTGCCACCAGCAGGGGACTAGCGGGAGGGCCGAACACCGGGGAGCTGTTTTTT.

The CDR3 bases are TGTGCCAGCAGCTTAGTGGCGGGAGTGGGAGAGACCCAGTACTTC. Amino acid sequence: CASSLVAGVGETQYF. This rearrangement joins TRBV7-2 to TRBJ2-5, with 7 bases matching TRBD2. Looked up from germline, CDR1 is SGHTA and CDR2 is FQGNSA. V lost 1 base to trimming and J lost 4 bases; unmatched junction nucleotides: 6. This CDR3 spans 15 amino acids.

The chain is built from TRBV4-2 and TRBJ1-1; possibly TRBD1 for D (6 bases). The length of the CDR3 is 14 residues. V dropped 8 bases and J dropped 5 bases, with 18 bases sitting between them. Germline V gene sequence: CDR1 LGHNA, CDR2 YNFKEQ. In DNA form, the CDR3 reads TGTGCCAGCGGGTCAGTGGGGGGGCGAACTGAAGCTTTCTTT. Its protein is CASGSVGGRTEAFF.

The chain uses TRBV18 and TRBJ1-2; possible D gene TRBD1, 5 bases. V gave up 4 bases and J gave up 0 bases, with 9 bases separating them. There are 14 residues in the CDR3. CDR1 is KGHSH, CDR2 LQKENI, per germline. Here the CDR3 reads CASSRRGANYGYTF. The DNA of the CDR3 is TGTGCCAGCTCACGGAGGGGAGCTAACTATGGCTACACCTTC.

The V and J genes are TRBV6-1 and TRBJ1-2, with D perhaps TRBD1 (5 bases). The V and J ends lost 0 bases and 6 bases respectively, with 8 bases between them. The germline CDR1 and CDR2 sequences are MNHNS and SASEGT. The CDR3 totals 13 residues. The CDR3, as DNA: TGTGCCAGCAGTGAAGCGACAGTCGATGGCTACACCTTC. This sequence encodes CASSEATVDGYTF.

The J gene is TRBJ2-4, the V gene TRBV5-1, with 8 bases that match TRBD1. The CDR3 runs 13 residues. V gave up 3 bases and J gave up 9 bases; unmatched junction bases: 5. CDR1 SGHRS and CDR2 YFSETQ come from the germline V gene. The CDR3 reads CASSSPGQGIQYF. The CDR3 coding sequence is TGCGCCAGCAGCTCTCCCGGACAGGGCATTCAGTACTTC.

The V gene is TRBV7-2, the J gene TRBJ2-7; TRBD2 aligns across 11 bases. This CDR3 is built from 16 residues. After removal of 1 base from V and 5 bases from J, the junction contained 7 bases not matched to a gene. From germline, CDR1 is SGHTA and CDR2 FQGNSA. In DNA, the CDR3 is TGTGCCAGCAGCTTAGGAACTAGCGGGAGCGGCCACGAGCAGTACTTC. As protein: CASSLGTSGSGHEQYF.

The chain uses TRBV6-5 and TRBJ2-3; D gene unclear. V lost 5 bases to trimming and J lost 2 bases, with 11 bases between them. The CDR3 runs 14 residues. Germline assignment: CDR1 MNHEY and CDR2 SVGAGI. CDR3 DNA: TGTGCCAGCAGTCGCGGCACTAACACAGATACGCAGTATTTT. Translated: CASSRGTNTDTQYF.

The V call is TRBV18, the J call TRBJ1-2; TRBD1 aligns across 11 bases. CDR1 KGHSH and CDR2 LQKENI come from the germline V gene. V shed 5 bases and J 8 bases; nucleotides not matched to a gene: 7. The CDR3 runs 14 residues. This chain's CDR3 is CASSKDRGHGGYTF. The CDR3 nucleotides read TGTGCCAGCTCAAAGGACAGGGGGCACGGGGGCTACACCTTC.

The CDR3 bases are TGTGCCAGCAGTCGACAGGGTTTCAATGAGCAGTTCTTC. It translates to CASSRQGFNEQFF. The V gene is TRBV12-3 or TRBV12-4, the J gene TRBJ2-1; the match to TRBD1 covers 7 bases. Trimming removed 5 bases from V and 6 bases from J; junction bases left unmatched: 4. This CDR3 region has 13 residues.

This clone was detected once. The chain couples TRBV3-1 (or the pseudogene TRBV3-2) to TRBJ1-1, with 8 bases identical to TRBD1. Per germline, CDR1 LGHDT and CDR2 YNNKEL (reference sequence). J was trimmed by 2 bases and V by 4 bases; bases with no gene match: 6. CDR3 length: 15 residues. The CDR3 spells CASSRRQGINTEAFF. The CDR3 coding sequence is TGTGCCAGCAGCCGGAGACAGGGGATTAACACTGAAGCTTTCTTT.

The chain employs TRBV28 and TRBJ2-7, with D unclear. The CDR3 is 15 amino acids. Trimming cost V 7 bases and J 3 bases, with 19 bases left between them. Looked up from germline, CDR1 is MDHEN and CDR2 is SYDVKM. The CDR3 DNA reads as TGTGCCAGCACCACAGCTCCGAACGCCTTCTACGAGCAGTACTTC. Its translation: CASTTAPNAFYEQYF.

This chain joins TRBV6-1 and TRBJ2-7; a weak D match, TRBD2 (6 bases). This CDR3 comprises 15 residues. CDR1 and CDR2 from the germline V gene are MNHNS and SASEGT. Trimming cost V 2 bases and J 0 bases, with 11 bases left between them. In DNA, the CDR3 is TGTGCCAGCAGTGAACTGGGAGGTTACTCCTACGAGCAGTACTTC. Amino acids: CASSELGGYSYEQYF.

This chain links TRBV13 with TRBJ1-5, with unresolved D. This CDR3 is 12 amino acids long. Germline V CDR1 and CDR2: PRHDT, FYEKMQ (reference sequence). Deletions cut 2 bases from V and 9 bases from J, with 8 bases between. CDR3 region: CASSLRWRPQHF. CDR3 sequence (DNA): TGTGCCAGCAGCTTACGGTGGAGGCCCCAGCATTTT.

This chain joins TRBV5-6 and TRBJ2-7, with 10 bases that match TRBD1. Germline CDR1 reads SGHDT; CDR2 reads YYEEEE. The length of the CDR3 is 14 residues. J gave up 7 bases and V 4 bases, and 8 bases lay outside the gene matches. The CDR3 nucleotides are TGTGCCAGCAGCCCCATCGACAGGGGGCAAGAGCAGTACGTC. Translated, it gives CASSPIDRGQEQYV.

V gene TRBV7-8 combines with J gene TRBJ1-1; the match to TRBD1 covers 9 bases. From germline, CDR1 is SGHVS and CDR2 FQNEAQ. The CDR3 is 16 residues long. The junction had 7 bases not matched to a gene; V was cut back by 1 base and J by 4 bases. The CDR3 region is CASSLDKDRGFTEAFF. The DNA for the CDR3 is TGTGCCAGCAGCTTAGACAAGGACAGGGGTTTCACTGAAGCTTTCTTT.

This chain uses TRBV28 with TRBJ2-3; D possibly corresponds to TRBD2 (6 bases). V gave up 6 bases and J gave up 8 bases, with 18 bases separating them. This CDR3 spans 14 amino acids. The germline V gene encodes CDR1 MDHEN and CDR2 SYDVKM. CDR3 nucleotides: TGTGCCAGCAGGATTAGCGGAACCTCGATTACGCAGTATTTT. It is translated as CASRISGTSITQYF.

This chain joins TRBV10-3 and TRBJ1-5; D ambiguous. This CDR3 region has 17 residues. V shed 3 bases and J shed 0 bases, with 15 bases lying between them. Per the germline V gene, CDR1 is ENHRY and CDR2 is SYGVKD. CDR3 bases: TGTGCCATCAGTGAATTAAGCCTTTCTTATAGCAATCAGCCCCAGCATTTT. Its translation: CAISELSLSYSNQPQHF.

This clone has a single count. The DNA for the CDR3 is TGTGCCAGCAGCCAAGGACAGGGCTTTAGTCAGCCCCAGCATTTT. Translated, it gives CASSQGQGFSQPQHF. The chain joins TRBV3-1 (or the pseudogene TRBV3-2) to TRBJ1-5; 7 bases are a match to TRBD1. CDR3 length equals 15 residues. Germline-derived CDR1 and CDR2 are LGHDT and YNNKEL (reference sequence). With 1 base clipped from V and 6 bases from J, the junction kept 6 bases outside the gene matches.

This clone was recorded only once. The chain employs TRBV2 and TRBJ2-7, with a weak D call TRBD2 (5 bases). The CDR3 consists of 13 residues. Germline V lookup: CDR1 SNHLY, CDR2 FYNNEI. V was clipped by 6 bases and J by 11 bases, with 20 bases between them. The CDR3 DNA reads TGTGCCAGCAGAGACGGTCGGGGTTCCTGGGAGTACGTC. Its protein is CASRDGRGSWEYV.

V usage is TRBV7-2 and J usage is TRBJ2-3; unclear D gene. Germline CDR1 is SGHTA and CDR2 is FQGNSA. The V end was cut by 2 bases, the J end by 0 bases, with 6 bases between. There are 14 residues in the CDR3. CDR3 residues: CASSLSYSTDTQYF. The CDR3 DNA reads TGTGCCAGCAGCTTATCGTATAGCACAGATACGCAGTATTTT.

This clone was recorded once. CDR3 region: CASSQGTGGNYNEQFF. CDR3 coding DNA: TGTGCCAGCAGCCAAGGGACAGGGGGCAACTACAATGAGCAGTTCTTC. This chain links TRBV3-1 (or the pseudogene TRBV3-2) with TRBJ2-1; 11 nucleotides match TRBD1. Per the germline V gene, CDR1 is LGHDT and CDR2 is YNNKEL (reference sequence). The CDR3 extends over 16 amino acids. The ends lost 1 base at V and 3 bases at J; junction bases unmatched: 2.

This clone was seen a handful of times. This chain connects TRBV2 to TRBJ2-1; the match to TRBD2 covers 11 bases. CDR1 and CDR2 from the germline V gene are SNHLY and FYNNEI. Trimming removed 6 bases from V and 7 bases from J; junction bases left unmatched: 8. The CDR3 covers 15 residues. In DNA, the CDR3 is TGTGCCAGCAGCCCCGCTAGCGGGGGGTGGAATGAGCAGTTCTTC. This codes for CASSPASGGWNEQFF.

The chain has TRBV6-5 and TRBJ2-3; weak D call: TRBD2 (6 bases). V was trimmed by 0 bases and J by 5 bases, leaving 15 bases between them. This CDR3 comprises 16 residues. The germline V gene encodes CDR1 MNHEY and CDR2 SVGAGI. This chain's CDR3 is CASSYSLTGDLDTQYF. CDR3 DNA: TGTGCCAGCAGTTACTCTCTTACCGGGGACTTAGATACGCAGTATTTT.